Below, 25 T cell receptor beta chains from the same sample are listed, as sequenced in a study of T cells in Graves' hyperthyroidism and ophthalmopathy. TCR beta CDR3 sequences were amplified from RNA transcripts. HTBI primers were the set used in a first-round RT-PCR of the TCR CDR3. TCRdb re-called the multiplex PCR reads with MiXCR, one entry per CDR3 protein. The sample shows 540,000 or so distinct CDR3 sequences, 15% to 17% of them seen only once. Sequenced sample: blood. These receptors were taken from a woman younger than 45 with Graves' hyperthyroidism.

Many counts were recorded for this clonotype. The chain recombines TRBV6-5 with TRBJ2-7; D is ambiguous. V lost 0 bases to trimming and J lost 2 bases, with 11 bases between them. The CDR3 is 15 residues long. CDR1 and CDR2 from the germline V gene are MNHEY and SVGAGI. This chain's CDR3 is CASSYSNYGAYEQYF. The DNA of the CDR3 is TGTGCCAGCAGTTACTCGAATTACGGAGCCTACGAGCAGTACTTC.

This clonotype was seen more than once but under ten times. CDR3 in amino acids: CASSLDVTSGSGNEQFF. The DNA for the CDR3 is TGTGCCAGCAGCTTAGATGTCACTAGCGGGAGTGGCAATGAGCAGTTCTTC. The V call is TRBV7-9, the J call TRBJ2-1, with 11 positions matching TRBD2. V shed 1 base and J 6 bases; nucleotides not matched to a gene: 8. The length of the CDR3 is 17 residues. Germline V gene sequence: CDR1 SEHNR, CDR2 FQNEAQ (reference sequence).

This clonotype was observed a few times. The rearrangement joins TRBV9 to TRBJ2-4, with D possibly TRBD2 on 7 matching bases. V gave up 3 bases and J gave up 0 bases, with 10 bases separating them. Germline loops: CDR1 SGDLS, CDR2 YYNGEE. The CDR3 loop spans 15 amino acids. Written as DNA, the CDR3 is TGTGCCAGCAGCGGAGGGGGGGTAGCCAAAAACATTCAGTACTTC. It encodes CASSGGGVAKNIQYF.

The chain has TRBV2 and TRBJ1-2; 8 nucleotides agree with TRBD1. This CDR3 is built from 14 residues. Trimming cost V 6 bases and J 2 bases; bases outside gene matches: 5. Germline V gene data show CDR1 as SNHLY and CDR2 as FYNNEI. The DNA of the CDR3 is TGTGCCAGCAGCACGGGACAGGCGAACTATGGCTACACCTTC. This sequence encodes CASSTGQANYGYTF.

This clonotype was seen a few times. The gene calls are TRBV5-1 and TRBJ2-1; D gene unclear. V was trimmed by 1 base and J by 1 base, leaving 18 bases between them. Per germline, CDR1 SGHRS and CDR2 YFSETQ. The CDR3 has 18 residues. CDR3 DNA: TGCGCCAGCAGCTTGTTCTATACCTCTTCAGTATCCTACAATGAGCAGTTCTTC. Its translation is CASSLFYTSSVSYNEQFF.

A few counts support this clonotype. A read error may be the cause here, since a much bigger clone is one base away. J is TRBJ2-1 and V is TRBV12-3 or TRBV12-4; maybe TRBD2 (6 bases). The CDR3 is 11 amino acids. DNA of the CDR3: TGTGCCAGCAGGGACTACGATGAGCAGTTCTTC. It yields the protein CASRDYDEQFF.

In this sample, this clonotype turned up many times. The V gene is TRBV28, the J gene TRBJ2-1; possibly TRBD2 for D (5 bases). Germline V gene data show CDR1 as MDHEN and CDR2 as SYDVKM. The CDR3 consists of 13 residues. The V end lost 7 bases, the J end lost 4 bases, and 11 bases lay between the germline ends. The DNA for the CDR3 is TGTGCCAGCACCACTAGGGTTTACAATGAGCAGTTCTTC. It is translated as CASTTRVYNEQFF.

This clonotype was picked up many times. The genes are TRBV3-1 and TRBJ2-3; TRBD1 matches at 7 bases. Germline V gives CDR1 LGHDT, CDR2 YNNKEL (reference sequence). The trim removed 0 bases at V and 9 bases at J, leaving 9 bases unmatched. The CDR3 has 15 residues. The chain's CDR3 is CASSQDRDRAKTQYF. The CDR3 nucleotides are TGTGCCAGCAGCCAAGATCGTGACAGGGCCAAGACGCAGTATTTT.

This clonotype was observed at least ten times. The chain is built from TRBV27 and TRBJ1-1; D gene ambiguous. The CDR3 covers 13 residues. V was pared by 2 bases and J by 5 bases, with 9 bases between. Germline CDR1 is MNHEY and CDR2 is SMNVEV (reference sequence). In DNA, the CDR3 is TGTGCCAGCAGTTTAATCGGGAGGACTGAAGCTTTCTTT. It specifies CASSLIGRTEAFF.

A word on this clonotype: A much larger clone differs from this one at a single base, so this may be a read error. J is TRBJ2-7 and V is TRBV6-6, with TRBD1 matching over 9 bases. V was clipped by 0 bases and J by 0 bases; unmatched bases: 3. This CDR3 is built from 16 residues. Germline-derived CDR1 and CDR2 are MNHNY and SVGAGI (reference sequence). CDR3 nucleotides: TGTGCCAGCAGTTACTCGAGGGACAGGGCCTCCTACGAGCAGTACTTC. The encoded protein is CASSYSRDRASYEQYF.

This clonotype was seen only a few times. The chain joins TRBV30 to TRBJ2-3; D is possibly TRBD1 (5 bases). Germline CDR1 is GTSNPN and CDR2 is SVGIG (reference sequence). Trimming stripped 0 bases from V and 5 bases from J, with 15 bases between. This CDR3 comprises 15 residues. Here the CDR3 reads CAWSVIGYQGDTQYF. The CDR3 nucleotides are TGTGCCTGGAGTGTAATTGGCTATCAGGGAGATACGCAGTATTTT.

The sample holds many counts of this clonotype. The rearrangement uses TRBV3-1 and TRBJ2-7; TRBD2 matches at 9 bases. The CDR3 length is 17 residues. Germline lookup yields CDR1 LGHDT and CDR2 YNNKEL (reference sequence). With V trimmed by 2 bases and J by 0 bases, 8 bases remained unmatched. This chain's CDR3 is CASSQSRLAGSSYEQYF. The CDR3 DNA reads as TGTGCCAGCAGCCAATCGAGGCTAGCGGGAAGCTCCTACGAGCAGTACTTC.

The chain is built from TRBV7-6 and TRBJ2-1, with 11 nucleotides matching TRBD2. J lost 7 bases, V lost 2 bases, and 10 bases had no gene match. CDR3 size: 17 residues. Per germline, CDR1 SGHVS and CDR2 FNYEAQ. CDR3: CASSLLSGRVRGNEQFF. The CDR3 DNA follows: TGTGCCAGCAGCTTACTTAGCGGGAGGGTCCGCGGGAATGAGCAGTTCTTC.

The chain employs TRBV9 and TRBJ2-3; D may be TRBD1 (6 bases). Germline CDR1 is SGDLS and CDR2 is YYNGEE. This CDR3 has 15 amino acids. V lost 4 bases, J lost 2 bases, and 14 bases lay in between. CDR3 protein: CASSSRTVFTDTQYF. Here the CDR3 DNA reads TGTGCCAGCAGCTCGCGGACAGTGTTCACAGATACGCAGTATTTT.

This clonotype was observed a handful of times. V is TRBV7-9 and J is TRBJ2-7; 8 positions agree with TRBD2. Germline CDR1 is SEHNR and CDR2 is FQNEAQ (reference sequence). The CDR3 covers 21 residues. After removal of 2 bases from V and 0 bases from J, the junction contained 21 bases not matched to a gene. CDR3 nucleotide sequence: TGTGCCAGCAGCTTAAGCGGGTCCCCCCCGGGGGGGCGGAGTCGCTCCTACGAGCAGTACTTC. Translating gives CASSLSGSPPGGRSRSYEQYF.

This clonotype appeared a few times. A much larger clone lies a single base off, so this may be a read error. V and J are TRBV7-3 and TRBJ2-5, with unresolved D. CDR1 and CDR2 from the germline V gene are SGHTA and FQGTGA. The CDR3 consists of 15 residues. CDR3 sequence (DNA): TGTGCCAGCAGCCTCGAAGACCGACAAGAAGAGACCCTGTACTTC. Translation: CASSLEDRQEETLYF.

This clonotype has a handful of counts. One end of the junction fails to match germline, which may point to a read error. The chain is built from TRBV6-1 and TRBJ1-4; no firm D call. This CDR3 has 19 residues. Germline V gene lookup returns CDR1 MNHNS and CDR2 SASEGT. CDR3 nucleotide sequence: TGTGCCAGCAGTGAAGCGCTTATAGGAGGTGTTGCAACTAATGAAAAACTGGTTTTT. Its protein is CASSEALIGGVATNEKLVF.

This clonotype showed up many times. This chain uses TRBV11-2 with TRBJ2-1; 10 positions agree with TRBD2. CDR1 and CDR2 from the germline V gene are SGHAT and FQNNGV. The junction had 17 bases not matched to a gene; V was cut back by 1 base and J by 8 bases. The CDR3 is 19 amino acids. CDR3 coding DNA: TGTGCCAGCAGCTTAGGGGCTAGCGGGAGTCTCGCCTTAGGCCATGAGCAGTTCTTC. Amino acids: CASSLGASGSLALGHEQFF.

Only a few counts were recorded for this clonotype. V and J are TRBV20-1 and TRBJ2-7; 7 positions agree with TRBD1. CDR3 size: 14 residues. Germline V lookup: CDR1 DFQATT, CDR2 SNEGSKA (reference sequence). The V segment lost 6 bases and the J segment 0 bases; nucleotides outside the gene matches: 8. The CDR3 bases are TGCAGTGCAATCGGACAGGACAGCTCCTACGAGCAGTACTTC. Translated, it gives CSAIGQDSSYEQYF.

This clonotype appeared many times. The rearrangement uses TRBV20-1 and TRBJ2-1, with TRBD1 as a possible D gene (6 bases). Germline V gene data show CDR1 as DFQATT and CDR2 as SNEGSKA (reference sequence). Trimming left V 6 bases short and J 6 bases short, with 12 bases between. The CDR3 covers 12 residues. CDR3 coding DNA: TGCAGTGCCTTCAGGGGCGGCAATGAGCAGTTCTTC. Protein sequence: CSAFRGGNEQFF.

The chain joins TRBV6-1 to TRBJ2-2, with 7 bases lining up with TRBD1. After removal of 8 bases from V and 3 bases from J, the junction contained 6 bases not matched to a gene. Germline CDR1 reads MNHNS; CDR2 reads SASEGT. The CDR3 loop spans 14 amino acids. The CDR3 sequence is CASHDRAHTGELFF. The CDR3 nucleotides are TGTGCCAGCCATGACAGGGCCCACACCGGGGAGCTGTTTTTT.

In this sample, this clonotype turned up many times. This chain links TRBV7-6 with TRBJ2-1; no clear D. The CDR3 runs to 15 residues. V lost 0 bases to trimming and J lost 0 bases, with 6 bases between them. From germline, CDR1 is SGHVS and CDR2 FNYEAQ. DNA for the CDR3: TGTGCCAGCAGCTTAGCGGGAAACTCCTACAATGAGCAGTTCTTC. Its translation: CASSLAGNSYNEQFF.

This clonotype occurred a few times. The J gene is TRBJ2-3, the V gene TRBV10-3; 9 positions match TRBD2. CDR1 is ENHRY and CDR2 is SYGVKD in the germline V gene. The CDR3 contains 18 residues. The ends lost 3 bases at V and 1 base at J; junction bases unmatched: 11. The chain's CDR3 is CAISELAGTPWGTDTQYF. The CDR3 DNA reads as TGTGCCATCAGTGAACTAGCGGGCACCCCCTGGGGCACAGATACGCAGTATTTT.

This clonotype has at least ten counts. The chain recombines TRBV27 with TRBJ2-7; a weak D match, TRBD1 (6 bases). Trimming pared 8 bases from V and 5 bases from J, leaving 13 bases between. This CDR3 comprises 12 residues. Germline V gene lookup returns CDR1 MNHEY and CDR2 SMNVEV (reference sequence). The CDR3 protein is CASVGAMHEQYF. The CDR3 DNA follows: TGTGCCAGCGTGGGGGCGATGCACGAGCAGTACTTC.

This clonotype was found many times. The V call is TRBV10-3, the J call TRBJ2-7, with TRBD1 matching 7 bases. The CDR3 length is 13 residues. Germline-derived CDR1 and CDR2 are ENHRY and SYGVKD. The J segment lost 7 bases and the V segment lost 2 bases, leaving 5 bases of the junction unmatched. This CDR3 is CAISEKGASEQYF. The CDR3 bases are TGTGCCATCAGTGAGAAGGGGGCGAGTGAGCAGTACTTC.